This note documents a single T cell receptor (beta chain) sequence. Its antigen is unidentified. This sample is drawn from a study of T cell responses to AZD1222 COVID-19 vaccine. Notes on the study in general: Spike-spanning, vaccine-associated CD4 TCRs were dominant at 160-218 and 743-854.

The V gene lost 1 base and the J gene lost 2 bases, with 7 bases spanning the gap. Germline V gives CDR1 LGHNA, CDR2 YSLEER. This CDR3 is 14 amino acids long. TCRdb's copy holds only in-frame clones and misses some; the assay was immunoSEQ multiplex PCR. The sample holds 95,000 to 110,000 clones; around nine tenths are singletons and the top ten take 6.2%. Sequenced here: peripheral blood, sampled 28 days after the second AZD1222 dose. The chain uses TRBV4-3 and TRBJ2-3, with D hard to call. The clonotype was recovered from an adult who received the AZD1222 COVID-19 vaccine. As DNA, the CDR3 is TGCGCCAGCAGCCAAGGGGCCCACACAGATACGCAGTATTTT. This sequence encodes CASSQGAHTDTQYF.